A single sample gave rise to the 11 T cell receptor beta chains below, sequenced in a study of response to subunit inactivated influenza vaccine. TCRdb re-called the RT-PCR reads with MiXCR, one entry per CDR3 protein. The sample gives approximately 570,000 distinct CDR3 sequences, approximately 7.1% of which show up once; 10% to 15% is in the top ten. The sample consisted of PBMCs from blood, taken around 25 months after vaccination. These receptors all stem from a man between 50 and 70 years old who received an inactivated influenza vaccine.

This chain joins TRBV28 and TRBJ2-7; TRBD1 aligns across 10 bases. This CDR3 is built from 16 residues. With V trimmed by 4 bases and J by 4 bases, 10 bases remained unmatched. In germline, CDR1 is MDHEN, CDR2 SYDVKM. The CDR3 region has the DNA TGTGCCAGCAGTTCTACCCCGGGACAGGGGAAATACGAGCAGTACTTC. It codes for CASSSTPGQGKYEQYF.

In its sample, this clonotype was seen many times. The rearrangement links TRBV6-2 or TRBV6-3 to TRBJ2-1, with D maybe TRBD1 (6 bases). Trimming pared 2 bases from V and 3 bases from J, leaving 14 bases between. CDR3 length: 16 residues. Germline CDR1 reads MNHEY; CDR2 reads SVGEGT. CDR3 amino acids: CASSYPTGTLYNEQFF. The CDR3 DNA sequence: TGTGCCAGCAGTTACCCGACAGGCACCCTCTACAATGAGCAGTTCTTC.

The chain links TRBV2 to TRBJ2-3, with TRBD2 matching 9 bases. CDR1 is SNHLY, CDR2 FYNNEI, per germline. The CDR3 consists of 18 residues. V lost 8 bases and J lost 5; bases outside the gene matches: 20. The CDR3 sequence: CASGIDLAGPAPRDTQYF. For the CDR3, the DNA is TGTGCCAGCGGTATAGATCTAGCGGGGCCCGCTCCGCGAGATACGCAGTATTTT.

This clonotype was recorded a few times. The chain couples TRBV6-1 to TRBJ2-2, with D tentatively TRBD1 or TRBD2 (5 bases each). The V end lost 6 bases, the J end lost 7 bases, and 15 bases lay between the germline ends. In germline, CDR1 is MNHNS, CDR2 SASEGT. CDR3 length: 14 residues. CDR3 nucleotides: TGTGCCAGCAGCAAAATCAGGGAGAGCGGGGAGCTGTTTTTT. Its protein product is CASSKIRESGELFF.

This clonotype showed up just a few times. This rearrangement joins TRBV5-1 to TRBJ2-5, with D hard to call. Germline lookup yields CDR1 SGHRS and CDR2 YFSETQ. The CDR3 sequence is 13 residues long. V lost 0 bases to trimming and J lost 5 bases, with 8 bases between them. The CDR3 DNA follows: TGCGCCAGCAGCTTGGTTTTGGATGAGACCCAGTACTTC. This sequence encodes CASSLVLDETQYF. The full variable domain, in which reference TRBV5-1 and TRBJ2-5 provide the parts outside the CDR3, is KAGVTQTPRYLIKTRGQQVTLSCSPISGHRSVSWYQQTPGQGLQFLFEYFSETQRNKGNFPGRFSGRQFSNSRSEMNVSTLELGDSALYLCASSLVLDETQYFGPGTRLLVL.

This clonotype was counted many times. The chain combines TRBV19 with TRBJ2-2; 7 bases align to TRBD1. Germline CDR1 and CDR2: LNHDA and SQIVND (reference sequence). The CDR3 is made up of 15 amino acids. V trimming: 5 bases; J trimming: 0 bases; junction bases outside the gene matches: 3. The DNA of the CDR3 is TGTGCCAGTAGTGTGGGACAGACGAACACCGGGGAGCTGTTTTTT. Its translation: CASSVGQTNTGELFF.

This chain's CDR3 is CASSLKGTRGADTQYF. The CDR3 DNA reads TGTGCCAGCAGCTTAAAGGGGACTAGGGGCGCCGATACGCAGTATTTT. This sequence joins TRBV7-3 and TRBJ2-3, with 8 bases matching TRBD2. Trimming removed 1 base from V and 6 bases from J; junction bases left unmatched: 9. The CDR3 runs to 16 residues. Germline V gene data show CDR1 as SGHTA and CDR2 as FQGTGA. Based on the CDR3 plus reference TRBV7-3 and TRBJ2-3, the full variable domain is GAGVSQTPSNKVTEKGKYVELRCDPISGHTALYWYRQSLGQGPEFLIYFQGTGAADDSGLPNDRFFAVRPEGSVSTLKIQRTERGDSAVYLCASSLKGTRGADTQYFGPGTRLTVL.

The V gene is TRBV2, the J gene TRBJ2-5, with no clear D. The CDR3 length is 15 residues. The germline V and J ends were trimmed by 2 bases and 4 bases, with 14 bases remaining between them. Germline V gene data show CDR1 as SNHLY and CDR2 as FYNNEI. CDR3 region: CASSEFGVWGETQYF. CDR3 nucleotide sequence: TGTGCCAGCAGTGAATTTGGGGTATGGGGAGAGACCCAGTACTTC.

In this sample, this clonotype turned up many times. The chain joins TRBV12-3 or TRBV12-4 to TRBJ1-3; no firm D call. The CDR3 consists of 12 residues. The germline V and J ends were trimmed by 6 bases and 4 bases, with 7 bases remaining between them. The CDR3 DNA reads as TGTGCCAGCAGCCCCCGCGGAAACACCATATATTTT. Its translation: CASSPRGNTIYF.

The chain combines TRBV5-5 with TRBJ2-7; no reliable D call. CDR3 length: 13 amino acids. The V gene's germline CDR1 is SGHKS and CDR2 YYEKEE (reference sequence). V lost 0 bases and J lost 2, with 6 bases in between. CDR3 residues: CASSLDPPYEQYF. In nucleotides, the CDR3 is TGTGCCAGCAGCTTGGACCCCCCCTACGAGCAGTACTTC.

The gene calls are TRBV6-1 and TRBJ2-7; D unresolved. The CDR3 is made up of 14 amino acids. Trimming removed 7 bases from V and 2 bases from J, with 15 bases in between. Germline assignment: CDR1 MNHNS and CDR2 SASEGT. CDR3: CASMSRYPPYEQYF. The CDR3 DNA follows: TGTGCCAGCATGTCCAGGTACCCCCCCTACGAGCAGTACTTC.